The 25 T cell receptor beta chains presented below share a single source sample, sequenced in a study. The sorted Tregs were CD4+CD25+CD127-/low cells. One entry per CDR3 protein, called by TCRdb with MiXCR from the 5' RACE reads. This sample has under 9,500 distinct CDR3 sequences, with around a third found just once. The sequenced sample was Tregs sorted from blood. Receptor source: a female donor with breast cancer.

This clonotype was seen a few times. The chain combines TRBV20-1 with TRBJ2-1; TRBD2 aligns across 11 bases. CDR3 length equals 18 residues. Germline CDR1 reads DFQATT; CDR2 reads SNEGSKA (reference sequence). Trimming took 2 bases from V and 9 from J; bases not matched to a gene: 18. CDR3 loop: CSARTMNRLAGFLGEQFF. CDR3 DNA sequence: TGCAGTGCTAGAACTATGAACAGACTAGCGGGGTTTCTTGGTGAGCAGTTCTTC.

CDR3 region: CSARGQGGCEQYF. The DNA of the CDR3 is TGCAGTGCTAGAGGGCAGGGGGGTTGCGAGCAGTACTTC. The rearrangement uses TRBV20-1 and TRBJ2-7, with a weak D call TRBD1 (7 bases). This CDR3 is built from 13 residues. V was pared by 1 base and J by 6 bases, with 13 bases between. CDR1 is DFQATT and CDR2 is SNEGSKA in the germline V gene (reference sequence).

Sample share makes this clonotype medium-sized. The chain recombines TRBV20-1 with TRBJ2-1; the match to TRBD2 covers 10 bases. The germline V gene has CDR1 DFQATT and CDR2 SNEGSKA (reference sequence). This CDR3 is 14 amino acids long. The J segment lost 7 bases and the V segment lost 5 bases, leaving 8 bases of the junction unmatched. CDR3 nucleotides: TGCAGTGCTGCGGGACTAGCGTATTGGAATGAGCAGTTCTTC. This codes for CSAAGLAYWNEQFF.

Comments on this clonotype: A clone one base away is much larger, so this may be a read error. The CDR3 DNA sequence: TGTGCCAGCAGCTTAGATACTAGCGGTGGGGCCAACGTCCCGACTTTC. It translates to CASSLDTSGGANVPTF. The V and J genes are TRBV7-9 and TRBJ2-6, with TRBD2 identical over 8 bases. This CDR3 has 16 amino acids. Germline V lookup: CDR1 SEHNR, CDR2 FQNEAQ (reference sequence).

This clonotype was found a few times. This chain connects TRBV7-3 to TRBJ2-3; D is unresolved. CDR1 and CDR2 from the germline V gene are SGHTA and FQGTGA. Trimming took 5 bases from V and 0 from J, leaving 15 bases between them. The CDR3 runs to 16 residues. The CDR3 here is CASSPMWLGSTDTQYF. In nucleotides, the CDR3 is TGTGCCAGCAGCCCTATGTGGCTTGGGAGCACAGATACGCAGTATTTT.

By share, this clonotype counts as medium-sized. The rearrangement uses TRBV5-6 and TRBJ2-3, with D perhaps matching TRBD1 (5 bases). V was trimmed by 4 bases and J by 2 bases, leaving 17 bases between them. Germline-derived CDR1 and CDR2 are SGHDT and YYEEEE. CDR3 length: 16 residues. CDR3 coding DNA: TGTGCCAGCAGCAAACCGTCAGGGCTTTTCACAGATACGCAGTATTTT. Translated: CASSKPSGLFTDTQYF.

V and J are TRBV5-1 and TRBJ1-5; 9 nucleotides line up with TRBD1. Germline V gene sequence: CDR1 SGHRS, CDR2 YFSETQ. CDR3 length: 16 amino acids. V shed 0 bases, J shed 4 bases, and the junction held 5 bases outside the gene matches. CDR3 bases: TGCGCCAGCAGCTTGGTAACAGGGGGCAAGAATCAGCCCCAGCATTTT. Translated: CASSLVTGGKNQPQHF.

This chain uses TRBV20-1 with TRBJ1-5; a weak D match, TRBD1 (5 bases). V lost 7 bases to trimming and J lost 5 bases, with 15 bases between them. The CDR3 spans 13 residues. Germline loops: CDR1 DFQATT, CDR2 SNEGSKA (reference sequence). CDR3 amino acids: CSVAGKRDQPQHF. The CDR3 DNA is TGCAGTGTCGCAGGGAAGAGGGATCAGCCCCAGCATTTT.

CDR3 sequence: CASSLSPVYEQYF. CDR3 DNA sequence: TGTGCCAGCAGCTTAAGCCCGGTCTACGAGCAGTACTTC. This chain uses TRBV7-9 with TRBJ2-7; D remains unclear. V was clipped by 2 bases and J by 3 bases, with 8 bases between them. The length of the CDR3 is 13 residues. CDR1 and CDR2 from the germline V gene are SEHNR and FQNEAQ (reference sequence).

This clonotype turned up a few times. This may be a read error, as it is one base from a much larger clone. The V and J genes are TRBV6-2 or TRBV6-3 and TRBJ2-1, with D perhaps matching TRBD1 (6 bases). Between the trimmed V and J ends, which lost 6 bases and 1 base, there was a span of 19 bases. Germline CDR1 is MNHEY and CDR2 is SVGEGT. The CDR3 length is 17 residues. The CDR3 reads CASRRIPQGQSYNEQFF. Written as DNA, the CDR3 is TGTGCCAGCAGGCGCATACCCCAGGGACAATCCTACAATGAGCAGTTCTTC.

Details on this clonotype: Relative to the germline gene, one junction end is altered; a read error may explain this. The V gene is TRBV20-1, the J gene TRBJ2-3, with D possibly matching TRBD1 (5 bases). This CDR3 comprises 16 residues. Germline V gene data show CDR1 as DFQATT and CDR2 as SNEGSKA (reference sequence). The CDR3 DNA reads as TGCAGTGCTAGAGGGCTGGGGCAGGCGTACACAGATACGCGGTATTTT. Encoded protein: CSARGLGQAYTDTRYF.

Relative to its sample, this clonotype is medium-sized. Written as DNA, the CDR3 is TGTGCCAGCAGCTTAATGGGCAGTGACAATGAGCAGTTCTTC. It codes for CASSLMGSDNEQFF. This rearrangement joins TRBV7-3 to TRBJ2-1; the D is unclear. The CDR3 extends over 14 amino acids. The ends were cut back, 1 base at V and 5 bases at J, with 9 bases in the middle. The V gene's germline CDR1 is SGHTA and CDR2 FQGTGA.

The chain links TRBV12-3 or TRBV12-4 to TRBJ1-2; TRBD1 is a possible D gene (6 bases). The V end lost 5 bases, the J end lost 0 bases, and 22 bases lay between the germline ends. The CDR3 is 18 amino acids. The CDR3: CASSTFGGRRSSNYGYTF. The DNA for the CDR3 is TGTGCCAGCAGTACCTTTGGGGGCCGGAGAAGTTCTAACTATGGCTACACCTTC.

This clonotype was detected a few times. This chain uses TRBV25-1 with TRBJ1-2; D is unresolved. The CDR3 has 12 residues. V was clipped by 4 bases and J by 5 bases, with 8 bases between them. Germline lookup yields CDR1 MGHDK and CDR2 SYGVNS. CDR3 nucleotide sequence: TGTGCCAGCAGTGCAACTTTATATGGCTACACCTTC. Translating gives CASSATLYGYTF.

On this clonotype itself: A junction end diverges from the germline sequence, so it may reflect a read error. The chain couples TRBV6-6 to TRBJ2-3, with D possibly being TRBD1 (5 bases). CDR3 length: 14 residues. The germline V gene encodes CDR1 MNHNY and CDR2 SVGAGI (reference sequence). CDR3 nucleotides: TGTGCCAGCAATTACTCCAGGGTAGCAGATACGCAGTATTTT. This sequence encodes CASNYSRVADTQYF.

This clonotype is categorized as medium-sized. Relative to the germline gene, one junction end is altered; a read error may explain this. The chain recombines TRBV7-7 with TRBJ2-3; tentatively, D is TRBD1 (6 bases). This CDR3 spans 14 amino acids. Germline V gene data show CDR1 as SSHAT and CDR2 as FNYEAQ (reference sequence). For the CDR3, the DNA is TGTGCTAGCAGCTTCAGGGGTCAAACAGATACGCAGTATTTT. This codes for CASSFRGQTDTQYF.

This clonotype was observed a handful of times. This sequence joins TRBV6-2 or TRBV6-3 and TRBJ1-1; D remains ambiguous. Trimming cost V 3 bases and J 3 bases, with 20 bases left between them. This CDR3 is 17 amino acids long. Looked up from germline, CDR1 is MNHEY and CDR2 is SVGEGT. CDR3 coding DNA: TGTGCCAGCAGTTATCGTGCAGTATCGACGTCTGACACTGAAGCTTTCTTT. Protein product: CASSYRAVSTSDTEAFF.

Points on this clonotype: Possible read error: a much larger clone is one base away. The V gene is TRBV29-1, the J gene TRBJ2-1; D perhaps matches TRBD1 (6 bases). The V gene lost 7 bases and the J gene lost 11 bases, with 12 bases spanning the gap. Germline CDR1 and CDR2: SQVTM and ANQGSEA. The CDR3 consists of 10 residues. Written as DNA, the CDR3 is TGCAGCGCCCAGACAGGTCAGCAGTTCTTC. Protein sequence: CSAQTGQQFF.

This clonotype is termed medium-sized. The chain combines TRBV4-3 with TRBJ1-6, with 10 bases fitting TRBD1. The CDR3 length is 20 residues. CDR1 is LGHNA, CDR2 YSLEER, per germline. The junction had 15 bases not matched to a gene; V was cut back by 0 bases and J by 7 bases. CDR3 DNA: TGCGCCAGCAGCCAAGATCGGCACTCAGGGACAGGGGTGGGGAATTCACCCCTCCACTTT. The encoded protein is CASSQDRHSGTGVGNSPLHF.

In the case of this clonotype: Lacking the conserved final phenylalanine or tryptophan, this CDR3 likely reflects a read error. The chain couples TRBV20-1 to TRBJ2-5; tentatively, D is TRBD1 or TRBD2 (5 bases each). V was trimmed by 5 bases and J by 6 bases, leaving 16 bases between them. This CDR3 is 13 amino acids long. Germline lookup yields CDR1 DFQATT and CDR2 SNEGSKA (reference sequence). CDR3 DNA sequence: TGCAGTGCTCGGGACGCCAAGAGCAAGACCCAGTACGTC. This sequence encodes CSARDAKSKTQYV.

By share, this clonotype ranks as medium-sized. The chain couples TRBV11-3 to TRBJ2-1; D unclear. Germline V gives CDR1 SGHNT, CDR2 YENEEA. Trimming took 1 base from V and 7 from J, leaving 5 bases between them. The CDR3 consists of 12 residues. The DNA for the CDR3 is TGTGCCAGCAGCTTAGGGCTGAATGAGCAGTTCTTC. It specifies CASSLGLNEQFF.

This clonotype is categorized as medium-sized. The chain uses TRBV10-3 and TRBJ2-7; D may match TRBD1 or TRBD2 (5 bases each). V was cut by 6 bases and J by 0 bases, with 15 bases left in between. The V gene's germline CDR1 is ENHRY and CDR2 SYGVKD. This CDR3 has 15 amino acids. The CDR3 loop reads CAISPGARSSYEQYF. The CDR3 coding sequence is TGTGCCATCAGCCCCGGGGCCCGTAGCTCCTACGAGCAGTACTTC.

Note on this clonotype: A read error may explain this, as a much larger clone is one base away. This chain connects TRBV20-1 to TRBJ1-2, with D possibly matching TRBD1 (5 bases). Germline V gene lookup returns CDR1 DFQATT and CDR2 SNEGSKA (reference sequence). Trimming took 3 bases from V and 6 from J, leaving 20 bases between them. The CDR3 spans 15 residues. The CDR3 DNA reads TGCAGTGCTAGCGGCAGGGTCGGGTACATCCATGGCTACACCTTC. Its translation: CSASGRVGYIHGYTF.

This clonotype showed up just a few times. The V gene is TRBV20-1, the J gene TRBJ1-2; weak D call: TRBD1 (6 bases). The CDR3 is made up of 19 amino acids. CDR1 and CDR2 (germline): DFQATT, SNEGSKA (reference sequence). V was trimmed by 1 base and J by 1 base, leaving 25 bases between them. The CDR3 nucleotides read TGCAGTGCTAGAGGAATAGGGAGGGGGGGGTTCAACCATAACTATGGCTACACCTTC. Its translation: CSARGIGRGGFNHNYGYTF.

The chain uses TRBV7-9 and TRBJ1-1; D is unresolved. Germline CDR1 and CDR2: SEHNR and FQNEAQ (reference sequence). The germline V and J ends were trimmed by 1 base and 1 base, with 7 bases remaining between them. This CDR3 has 14 amino acids. The CDR3, as DNA: TGTGCCAGCAGCTTAGGACGGACGAACACTGAAGCTTTCTTT. Amino acid sequence: CASSLGRTNTEAFF.